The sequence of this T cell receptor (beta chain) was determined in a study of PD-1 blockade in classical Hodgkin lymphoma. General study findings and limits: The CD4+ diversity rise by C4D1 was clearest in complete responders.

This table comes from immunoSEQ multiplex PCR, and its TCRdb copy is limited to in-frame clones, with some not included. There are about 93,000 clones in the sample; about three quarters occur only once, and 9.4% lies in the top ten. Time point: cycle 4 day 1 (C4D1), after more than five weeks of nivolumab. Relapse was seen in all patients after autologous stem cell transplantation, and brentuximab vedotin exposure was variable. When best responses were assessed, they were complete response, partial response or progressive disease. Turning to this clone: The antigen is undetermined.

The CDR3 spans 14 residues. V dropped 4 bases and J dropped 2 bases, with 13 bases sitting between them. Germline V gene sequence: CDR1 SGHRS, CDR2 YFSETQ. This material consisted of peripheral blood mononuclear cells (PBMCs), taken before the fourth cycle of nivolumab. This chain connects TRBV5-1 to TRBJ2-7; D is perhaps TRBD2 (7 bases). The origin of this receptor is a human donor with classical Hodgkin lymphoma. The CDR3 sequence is CASSPWGGPYEQYF. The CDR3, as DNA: TGCGCCAGCAGCCCGTGGGGGGGGCCCTACGAGCAGTACTTC.